This entry lists 21 T cell receptor beta chains sequenced from one sample in a study of identical twins. TCRdb fed the 5' RACE reads into MiXCR, producing one record per CDR3 protein. The sample lists under 800,000 distinct CDR3 sequences, roughly 20% occurring once. A further study also used this sample, focusing on T cells expressing NK-cell markers.

The sequenced sample consisted of PBMCs. These receptors came from a woman aged 18-29 years in good health.

This chain links TRBV5-1 with TRBJ2-7, with TRBD1 as a possible D gene (6 bases). CDR1 is SGHRS, CDR2 YFSETQ, per germline. CDR3 length equals 13 residues. Trimming pared 2 bases from V and 5 bases from J, leaving 11 bases between. The CDR3 nucleotides read TGCGCCAGCAGCTTCGACAGGTCCCACGAGCAGTACTTC. Encoded protein: CASSFDRSHEQYF.

V gene TRBV29-1 combines with J gene TRBJ1-2, with D unclear. The CDR3 has 13 amino acids. In germline, CDR1 is SQVTM, CDR2 ANQGSEA. V gave up 4 bases and J gave up 4 bases, with 13 bases separating them. As DNA, the CDR3 is TGCAGCGTTGCTGAGGGTTTAGGCTATGGCTACACCTTC. Its protein product is CSVAEGLGYGYTF.

The gene calls are TRBV4-2 and TRBJ2-5; D remains ambiguous. CDR3 length: 14 residues. Trimming left V 1 base short and J 5 bases short, with 11 bases between. CDR1 and CDR2 (germline): LGHNA, YNFKEQ. Here the CDR3 reads CASSQVLGMETQYF. CDR3 bases: TGTGCCAGCAGCCAAGTCCTAGGGATGGAGACCCAGTACTTC.

This sequence joins TRBV5-1 and TRBJ2-1; 9 nucleotides line up with TRBD1. Germline CDR1 reads SGHRS; CDR2 reads YFSETQ. This CDR3 comprises 14 residues. Losses at the gene ends were 1 base for V and 7 bases for J; bases not matched to a gene: 3. The CDR3 loop reads CASSLTGGWNEQFF. CDR3 bases: TGCGCCAGCAGCTTGACAGGGGGCTGGAATGAGCAGTTCTTC.

CDR3 sequence (DNA): TGCAGTGCTAGAGATATAAAACAGGGGGCGCTGGGGGAGACCCAGTACTTC. Its translation: CSARDIKQGALGETQYF. The V and J genes are TRBV20-1 and TRBJ2-5; TRBD1 matches at 9 bases. CDR1 DFQATT and CDR2 SNEGSKA come from the germline V gene (reference sequence). J gave up 5 bases and V 0 bases, and 13 bases lay outside the gene matches. The CDR3 extends over 17 amino acids.

This clonotype turned up a few times. This chain uses TRBV19 with TRBJ2-2, with D unresolved. The V gene's germline CDR1 is LNHDA and CDR2 SQIVND (reference sequence). The length of the CDR3 is 13 residues. Between the trimmed V and J ends, which lost 4 bases and 5 bases, there was a span of 8 bases. The CDR3 DNA reads TGTGCCAGTAGTACGACGGATACCGGGGAGCTGTTTTTT. Its translation is CASSTTDTGELFF. Together with reference TRBV19 and TRBJ2-2, the CDR3 gives the full variable domain: DGGITQSPKYLFRKEGQNVTLSCEQNLNHDAMYWYRQDPGQGLRLIYYSQIVNDFQKGDIAEGYSVSREKKESFPLTVTSAQKNPTAFYLCASSTTDTGELFFGEGSRLTVL.

This clonotype was seen many times. The chain has TRBV20-1 and TRBJ2-7; 8 bases fit TRBD1. The CDR3 covers 12 residues. Germline V gene sequence: CDR1 DFQATT, CDR2 SNEGSKA (reference sequence). J was trimmed by 4 bases and V by 6 bases; bases with no gene match: 5. In DNA, the CDR3 is TGCAGTGCAACCGACAGGGGTTACGAGCAGTACTTC. Its translation: CSATDRGYEQYF.

This clonotype was seen a handful of times. The chain has TRBV29-1 and TRBJ2-5, with 9 bases that match TRBD2. This CDR3 is 15 amino acids long. Unmatched junction bases numbered 13, after V lost 6 bases and J lost 5 bases. Germline V gives CDR1 SQVTM, CDR2 ANQGSEA. The DNA for the CDR3 is TGCAGCGTCGGAAGCGGGGGGTACAGCGGGGAGACCCAGTACTTC. Translated, it gives CSVGSGGYSGETQYF. Full variable domain (missing parts from reference TRBV29-1 and TRBJ2-5): SAVISQKPSRDICQRGTSLTIQCQVDSQVTMMFWYRQQPGQSLTLIATANQGSEATYESGFVIDKFPISRPNLTFSTLTVSNMSPEDSSIYLCSVGSGGYSGETQYFGPGTRLLVL.

This sequence joins TRBV12-3 or TRBV12-4 and TRBJ1-1; 9 positions match TRBD1. The CDR3 loop spans 14 amino acids. Trimming cost V 6 bases and J 6 bases; bases outside gene matches: 8. CDR3 sequence reads: CASSSGTGIAEAFF. CDR3 nucleotide sequence: TGTGCCAGCAGCTCCGGGACAGGGATCGCTGAAGCTTTCTTT.

This clonotype was seen more than once but under ten times. The chain joins TRBV25-1 to TRBJ2-1; no firm D call. Trimming cost V 10 bases and J 4 bases, with 5 bases left between them. Germline CDR1 MGHDK, CDR2 SYGVNS. This CDR3 spans 10 amino acids. The CDR3 region has the DNA TGTGCCACCTCGTACAATGAGCAGTTCTTC. Residues: CATSYNEQFF. Complete variable domain (other parts from reference TRBV25-1 and TRBJ2-1): EADIYQTPRYLVIGTGKKITLECSQTMGHDKMYWYQQDPGMELHLIHYSYGVNSTEKGDLSSESTVSRIRTEHFPLTLESARPSHTSQYLCATSYNEQFFGPGTRLTVL.

This clonotype has a handful of counts. The junction does not match germline at one end; this may be a read error. This chain uses TRBV29-1 with TRBJ1-2, with TRBD1 identical over 7 bases. This CDR3 region has 12 residues. CDR1 SQVTM and CDR2 ANQGSEA come from the germline V gene. The CDR3 nucleotides read TGCAGCGTGGGGACAGCTAACCATGGCTACACCTTC. Translated: CSVGTANHGYTF.

The V gene is TRBV15, the J gene TRBJ1-5; tentatively, D is TRBD1 (5 bases). The CDR3 is made up of 15 amino acids. Trimming removed 5 bases at V and 0 bases at J, with 11 bases between. CDR1 is LNHNV and CDR2 is YYDKDF in the germline V gene (reference sequence). The chain's CDR3 is CATSGPQDSNQPQHF. The CDR3 DNA reads TGTGCCACCAGCGGACCACAGGATAGCAATCAGCCCCAGCATTTT.

This clonotype was picked up many times. The chain recombines TRBV10-3 with TRBJ2-1; 8 nucleotides line up with TRBD1. The CDR3 is made up of 14 amino acids. From germline, CDR1 is ENHRY and CDR2 SYGVKD. V was pared by 10 bases and J by 8 bases, with 13 bases of the junction left unmatched. CDR3 sequence: CATKLTGVLDEQFF. The CDR3 DNA reads as TGTGCCACTAAGTTGACAGGGGTGTTGGATGAGCAGTTCTTC.

As DNA, the CDR3 is TGTGCCAGTAGTCCGGGACTTCAAACCTACGAGCAGTACTTC. Encoded protein: CASSPGLQTYEQYF. The rearrangement uses TRBV19 and TRBJ2-7; a possible D gene is TRBD2 (6 bases). V shed 5 bases and J shed 2 bases, with 13 bases lying between them. The CDR3 is 14 amino acids. Germline values: CDR1 LNHDA, CDR2 SQIVND (reference sequence).

In its sample, this clonotype was seen a few times. This chain links TRBV29-1 with TRBJ1-2; D unclear. The V gene's germline CDR1 is SQVTM and CDR2 ANQGSEA. V lost 3 bases and J 8 bases, leaving 16 bases between the germline ends. The CDR3 sequence is 13 residues long. DNA for the CDR3: TGCAGCGTTGAGACCTTCGGGGTAGGCGGCTACACCTTC. This sequence encodes CSVETFGVGGYTF.

This clonotype came up many times. The CDR3 is CSAHWGAKQFF. CDR3 DNA: TGCAGTGCCCACTGGGGGGCGAAGCAGTTCTTC. The chain carries TRBV20-1 and TRBJ2-1; D might be TRBD1 or TRBD2, each matching 6 bases. CDR1 and CDR2 from the germline V gene are DFQATT and SNEGSKA (reference sequence). Trimming removed 6 bases at V and 11 bases at J, with 14 bases between. The CDR3 has 11 residues.

The gene calls are TRBV27 and TRBJ1-2; D is possibly TRBD1 (6 bases). Germline CDR1 reads MNHEY; CDR2 reads SMNVEV (reference sequence). The CDR3 covers 14 residues. Trimming removed 4 bases from V and 6 bases from J, with 15 bases in between. CDR3 nucleotide sequence: TGTGCCAGCAGTTCTATACAGGGTTATAATGGCTACACCTTC. It is translated as CASSSIQGYNGYTF.

The chain combines TRBV9 with TRBJ2-1; TRBD2 might be the D (7 bases). The CDR3 spans 15 residues. Germline CDR1 is SGDLS and CDR2 is YYNGEE. V gave up 4 bases and J gave up 2 bases, with 13 bases separating them. The CDR3 DNA follows: TGTGCCAGCAGCTACACGGGGGGCCCCTACAATGAGCAGTTCTTC. This sequence encodes CASSYTGGPYNEQFF. Using reference TRBV9 and TRBJ2-1 for the parts outside the CDR3, the full variable domain is DSGVTQTPKHLITATGQRVTLRCSPRSGDLSVYWYQQSLDQGLQFLIQYYNGEERAKGNILERFSAQQFPDLHSELNLSSLELGDSALYFCASSYTGGPYNEQFFGPGTRLTVL.

This clonotype was found a few times. Compared with germline, one end of the junction differs, possibly owing to a read error. The chain employs TRBV30 and TRBJ2-4, with D uncertain. The CDR3 sequence is 11 residues long. Per the germline V gene, CDR1 is GTSNPN and CDR2 is SVGIG (reference sequence). CDR3 amino acids: CAWSVSAWVTF. The CDR3 bases are TGTGCCTGGAGCGTTAGTGCTTGGGTGACCTTC.

V gene TRBV20-1 combines with J gene TRBJ2-7; 8 bases map to TRBD1. The CDR3 is 14 amino acids. Germline CDR1 DFQATT, CDR2 SNEGSKA (reference sequence). J gave up 2 bases and V 5 bases, and 8 bases lay outside the gene matches. This chain's CDR3 is CSAVVGTGAYEQYF. CDR3 in DNA: TGCAGTGCTGTGGTTGGGACAGGAGCCTACGAGCAGTACTTC.

This chain links TRBV29-1 with TRBJ1-1; D call uncertain. Trimming left V 6 bases short and J 0 bases short, with 11 bases between. CDR1 is SQVTM and CDR2 is ANQGSEA in the germline V gene. The CDR3 has 13 residues. The CDR3 sequence is CSVYSTLNTEAFF. CDR3 in DNA: TGCAGCGTATACAGCACCTTGAACACTGAAGCTTTCTTT.